The subject of this entry is one TCR beta chain. As yet, its antigen is unknown. The sample originates from a study of shared clonotypes between healthy human individuals. Study overall: Each donor contributed plates that comprised three CD4 naive, three CD4 memory, two CD8 naive and one CD8 memory. Study-wide points: Between a few donors, naive CD4 clonotypes were shared at a level of about 5%. In the sorted subsets, rarefaction showed sequencing was incomplete despite large depth.

The CDR3 has 16 amino acids. Germline CDR1 and CDR2: SGHVS and FQNEAQ. Trimming took 1 base from V and 4 from J, leaving 17 bases between them. Deep-level running was used for the assay. Some clones are missing from TCRdb's copy, which holds only in-frame ones; the method was immunoSEQ multiplex PCR. The sample lists about 2.4 million clones; roughly 93% were seen once. The specimen was naive CD4+ T cells from PBMCs. The subset was: CD45RA+ positively selected. This sequence joins TRBV7-8 and TRBJ2-7; D is unresolved. The TCR comes from a man between 18 and 35 years old in good health. Some clones in this sample may be carry-over from other donors' samples. CDR3 DNA: TGTGCCAGCAGCTTAGTTCAGGTTTTCCCGGGTTACGAGCAGTACTTC. Residues: CASSLVQVFPGYEQYF.